This TCR beta chain was sequenced in a study of blood T cell repertoires in COVID-19. About the research overall: Material from acute and convalescent COVID-19 was sourced from the United States, Italy and Spain. The analysed material was cDNA or gDNA that came from T cells, B-cell-depleted T cells, or PBMCs.

The germline CDR1 and CDR2 sequences are SQVTM and ANQGSEA. Trimming cost V 7 bases and J 2 bases; bases outside gene matches: 6. CDR3 length equals 13 residues. Produced via immunoSEQ multiplex PCR; TCRdb's table is partial and in-frame only. The sample has tens of thousands of clones, around nine tenths seen once. This sequence originates from a woman aged 70-85 years with acute or convalescent COVID-19. The chain uses TRBV29-1 and TRBJ2-5; TRBD2 matches at 8 bases. The sequencing input was peripheral blood. The CDR3 is CSGKGLAQETQYF. The CDR3 nucleotides are TGCAGCGGAAAAGGACTAGCACAAGAGACCCAGTACTTC.